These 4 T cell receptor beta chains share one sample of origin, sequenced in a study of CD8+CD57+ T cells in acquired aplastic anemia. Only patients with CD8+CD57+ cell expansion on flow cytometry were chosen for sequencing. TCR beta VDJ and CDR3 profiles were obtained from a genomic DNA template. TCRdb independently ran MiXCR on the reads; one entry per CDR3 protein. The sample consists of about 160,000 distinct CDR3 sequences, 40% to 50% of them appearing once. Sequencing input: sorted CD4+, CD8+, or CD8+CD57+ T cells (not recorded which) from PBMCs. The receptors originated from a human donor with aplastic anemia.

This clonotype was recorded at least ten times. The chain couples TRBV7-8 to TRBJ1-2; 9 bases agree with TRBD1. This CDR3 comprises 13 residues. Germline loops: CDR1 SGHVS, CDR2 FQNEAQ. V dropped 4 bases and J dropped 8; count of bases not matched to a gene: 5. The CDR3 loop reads CASSSGTGSGYTF. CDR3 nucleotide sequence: TGTGCCAGCAGCTCCGGGACAGGGTCCGGCTACACCTTC.

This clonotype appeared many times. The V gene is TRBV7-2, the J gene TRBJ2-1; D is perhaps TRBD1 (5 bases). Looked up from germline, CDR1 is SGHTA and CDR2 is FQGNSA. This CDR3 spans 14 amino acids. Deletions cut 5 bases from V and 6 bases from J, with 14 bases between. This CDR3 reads CASSPSGRSNEQFF. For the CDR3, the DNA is TGTGCCAGCAGCCCGTCAGGGCGTTCCAATGAGCAGTTCTTC.

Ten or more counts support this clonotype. In nucleotides, the CDR3 is TGTGCCAGCAGCCCCGTCCCAGATACGCAGTATTTT. As protein: CASSPVPDTQYF. The genes are TRBV7-9 and TRBJ2-3; no firm D call. V was clipped by 5 bases and J by 4 bases, with 7 bases between them. Per the germline V gene, CDR1 is SEHNR and CDR2 is FQNEAQ (reference sequence). This CDR3 is 12 amino acids long.

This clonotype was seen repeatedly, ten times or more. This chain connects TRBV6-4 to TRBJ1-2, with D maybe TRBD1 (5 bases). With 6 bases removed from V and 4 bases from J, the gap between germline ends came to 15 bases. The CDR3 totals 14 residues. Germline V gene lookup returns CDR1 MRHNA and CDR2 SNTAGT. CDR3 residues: CASRETALTYGYTF. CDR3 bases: TGTGCCAGCAGAGAGACAGCGCTCACCTATGGCTACACCTTC.